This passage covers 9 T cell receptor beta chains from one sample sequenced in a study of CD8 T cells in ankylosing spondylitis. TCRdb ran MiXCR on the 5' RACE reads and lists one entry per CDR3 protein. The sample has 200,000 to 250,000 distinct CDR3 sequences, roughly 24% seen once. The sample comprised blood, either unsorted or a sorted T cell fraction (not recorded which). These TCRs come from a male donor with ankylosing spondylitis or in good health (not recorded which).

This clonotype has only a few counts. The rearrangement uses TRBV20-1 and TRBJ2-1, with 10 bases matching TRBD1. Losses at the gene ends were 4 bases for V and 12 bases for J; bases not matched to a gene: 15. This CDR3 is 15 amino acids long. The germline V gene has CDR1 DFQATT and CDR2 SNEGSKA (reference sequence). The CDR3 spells CSANRPGQGLQGQFF. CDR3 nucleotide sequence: TGCAGTGCTAACCGCCCGGGACAGGGGTTACAGGGGCAGTTCTTC.

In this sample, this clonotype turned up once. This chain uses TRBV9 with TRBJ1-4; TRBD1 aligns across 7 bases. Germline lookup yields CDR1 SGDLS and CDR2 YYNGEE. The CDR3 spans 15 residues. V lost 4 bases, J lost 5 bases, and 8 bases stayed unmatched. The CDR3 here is CASSPGGQSNEKLFF. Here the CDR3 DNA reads TGTGCCAGCAGCCCTGGGGGACAGTCAAATGAAAAACTGTTTTTT.

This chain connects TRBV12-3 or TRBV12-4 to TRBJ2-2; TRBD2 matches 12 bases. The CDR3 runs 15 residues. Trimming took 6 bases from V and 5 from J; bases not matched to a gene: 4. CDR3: CASRLTSGSTGELFF. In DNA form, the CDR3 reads TGTGCCAGCAGACTGACTAGCGGGAGTACCGGGGAGCTGTTTTTT.

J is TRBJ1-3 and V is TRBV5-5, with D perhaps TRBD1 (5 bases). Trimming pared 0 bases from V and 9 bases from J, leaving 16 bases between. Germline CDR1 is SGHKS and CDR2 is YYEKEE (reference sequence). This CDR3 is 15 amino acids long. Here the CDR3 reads CASSLEGREISTIYF. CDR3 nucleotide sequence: TGTGCCAGCAGCTTGGAAGGCAGGGAGATAAGCACCATATATTTT.

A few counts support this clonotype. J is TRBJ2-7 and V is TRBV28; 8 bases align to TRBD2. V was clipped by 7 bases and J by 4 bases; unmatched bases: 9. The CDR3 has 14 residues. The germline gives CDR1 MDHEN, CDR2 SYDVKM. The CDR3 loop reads CASISGTRGYEQYF. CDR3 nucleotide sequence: TGTGCCAGCATCTCCGGGACTAGGGGTTACGAGCAGTACTTC.

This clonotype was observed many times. CDR3 sequence reads: CASTVPTGQGSHEQFF. The CDR3, as DNA: TGTGCCAGCACCGTCCCGACCGGACAGGGTTCTCATGAGCAGTTCTTC. This sequence joins TRBV7-9 and TRBJ2-1, with 8 bases aligning to TRBD1. V shed 7 bases and J 8 bases; nucleotides not matched to a gene: 16. Germline CDR1 is SEHNR and CDR2 is FQNEAQ (reference sequence). The CDR3 contains 16 residues. Variable domain in full (rest from reference TRBV7-9 and TRBJ2-1): DTGVSQNPRHKITKRGQNVTFRCDPISEHNRLYWYRQTLGQGPEFLTYFQNEAQLEKSRLLSDRFSAERPKGSFSTLEIQRTEQGDSAMYLCASTVPTGQGSHEQFFGPGTRLTVL.

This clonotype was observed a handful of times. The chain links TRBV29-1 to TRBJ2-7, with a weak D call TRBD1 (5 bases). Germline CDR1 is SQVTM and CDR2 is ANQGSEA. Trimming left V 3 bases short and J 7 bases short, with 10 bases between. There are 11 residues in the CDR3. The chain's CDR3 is CSVDQTGEQYF. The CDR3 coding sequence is TGCAGCGTTGACCAAACAGGAGAGCAGTACTTC.

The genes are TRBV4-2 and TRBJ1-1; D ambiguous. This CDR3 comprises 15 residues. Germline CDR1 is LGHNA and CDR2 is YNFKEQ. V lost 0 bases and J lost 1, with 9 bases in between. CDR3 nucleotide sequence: TGTGCCAGCAGCCAAGATCGCAGTTCGAACACTGAAGCTTTCTTT. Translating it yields CASSQDRSSNTEAFF.

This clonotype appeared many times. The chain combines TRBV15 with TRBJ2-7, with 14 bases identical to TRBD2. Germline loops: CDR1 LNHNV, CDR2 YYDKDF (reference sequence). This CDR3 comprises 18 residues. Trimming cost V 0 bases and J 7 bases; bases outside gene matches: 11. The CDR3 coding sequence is TGTGCCACCAGCAGAGATTTGGTCGGGACTAGCGGGAGCAGAGAGCAGTACTTC. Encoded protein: CATSRDLVGTSGSREQYF.